Below are 18 T cell receptor beta chains sequenced from a single sample in a study of blood T cell repertoires in COVID-19. TCRdb's table, derived via immunoSEQ multiplex PCR, lists solely in-frame clones and lacks some. The sample yields more than 150,000 clones, 94% seen once. Sequencing input: peripheral blood. The origin of the receptors is a man younger than 45 with COVID-19, enrolled during active disease.

J is TRBJ1-5 and V is TRBV7-2, with D perhaps TRBD1 (6 bases). Trimming cost V 1 base and J 5 bases, with 15 bases left between them. This CDR3 spans 16 amino acids. The germline CDR1 and CDR2 sequences are SGHTA and FQGNSA. CDR3 DNA sequence: TGTGCCAGCAGCTTAGTGAGTGGCAGGGGATATCAGCCCCAGCATTTT. Amino acids: CASSLVSGRGYQPQHF. The complete variable domain, with remaining parts taken from reference TRBV7-2 and TRBJ1-5, reads GAGVSQSPSNKVTEKGKDVELRCDPISGHTALYWYRQSLGQGLEFLIYFQGNSAPDKSGLPSDRFSAERTGGSVSTLTIQRTQQEDSAVYLCASSLVSGRGYQPQHFGDGTRLSIL.

The chain joins TRBV11-2 to TRBJ2-2, with 7 positions matching TRBD1. The germline gives CDR1 SGHAT, CDR2 FQNNGV. With 6 bases clipped from V and 5 bases from J, the junction kept 12 bases outside the gene matches. The CDR3 spans 16 residues. CDR3 DNA: TGTGCCAGCAGGATCAACAGGGGACGCCCTACCGGGGAGCTGTTTTTT. It translates to CASRINRGRPTGELFF.

This chain connects TRBV13 to TRBJ1-2; the match to TRBD1 covers 11 bases. Germline V CDR1 and CDR2: PRHDT, FYEKMQ (reference sequence). This CDR3 has 13 residues. With V trimmed by 5 bases and J by 5 bases, 1 base remained unmatched. The CDR3 region is CASSGDRGYGYTF. The CDR3 nucleotides read TGTGCCAGCAGCGGGGACAGGGGGTATGGCTACACCTTC.

The chain is built from TRBV6-6 and TRBJ2-1; 7 bases agree with TRBD1. Germline CDR1 is MNHNY and CDR2 is SVGAGI (reference sequence). The V segment lost 2 bases and the J segment 2 bases; nucleotides outside the gene matches: 6. The CDR3 loop spans 16 amino acids. The CDR3 here is CASSYPRGPPYNEQFF. In DNA, the CDR3 is TGTGCCAGCAGTTACCCGAGGGGGCCCCCCTACAATGAGCAGTTCTTC.

The chain links TRBV7-2 to TRBJ2-3; TRBD1 is a possible D gene (6 bases). Germline CDR1 and CDR2: SGHTA and FQGNSA. The CDR3 consists of 14 residues. The germline V and J ends were trimmed by 1 base and 5 bases, with 10 bases remaining between them. This CDR3 reads CASSLVAGEDTQYF. CDR3 coding DNA: TGTGCCAGCAGCTTAGTGGCAGGGGAAGATACGCAGTATTTT.

V usage is TRBV7-9 and J usage is TRBJ1-2; no definite D call. V was shortened by 0 bases and J by 3 bases, with 11 bases between the two germline ends. The CDR3 length is 15 residues. In germline, CDR1 is SEHNR, CDR2 FQNEAQ (reference sequence). The CDR3 sequence: CASSLAAGSDYGYTF. The DNA for the CDR3 is TGTGCCAGCAGCTTAGCCGCCGGGTCCGACTATGGCTACACCTTC.

This clone was detected a few times. The genes are TRBV7-3 and TRBJ2-2, with a possible D match to TRBD1 (6 bases). The CDR3 has 16 amino acids. The ends were cut back, 5 bases at V and 6 bases at J, with 19 bases in the middle. Per the germline V gene, CDR1 is SGHTA and CDR2 is FQGTGA. The CDR3 is CASSPVRGRGPGELFF. In DNA form, the CDR3 reads TGTGCCAGCAGCCCGGTAAGGGGCAGGGGACCCGGGGAGCTGTTTTTT.

This chain uses TRBV11-2 with TRBJ1-5; 9 positions agree with TRBD1. The CDR3 runs to 15 residues. Germline trimming cut 1 base from V and 6 bases from J; bases unmatched to any gene: 4. Per the germline V gene, CDR1 is SGHAT and CDR2 is FQNNGV. The CDR3 sequence is CASSLGGTGFQPQHF. The DNA of the CDR3 is TGTGCCAGCAGCTTAGGTGGGACAGGGTTTCAGCCCCAGCATTTT.

The V and J genes are TRBV30 and TRBJ1-1; possibly TRBD1 for D (6 bases). CDR3 length equals 14 residues. Germline V gene data show CDR1 as GTSNPN and CDR2 as SVGIG (reference sequence). V was clipped by 3 bases and J by 1 base, with 12 bases between them. The CDR3 DNA sequence: TGTGCCTGGAGCCCTTGGACAGCGAACACTGAAGCTTTCTTT. It codes for CAWSPWTANTEAFF.

The chain links TRBV7-9 to TRBJ1-2, with D possibly TRBD1 on 5 matching bases. CDR1 SEHNR and CDR2 FQNEAQ come from the germline V gene (reference sequence). The CDR3 has 16 amino acids. V lost 5 bases, J lost 1 base, and 17 bases lay in between. The CDR3 spells CASSPSRQTNNYGYTF. CDR3 nucleotide sequence: TGTGCCAGCAGCCCCTCCAGACAGACAAATAACTATGGCTACACCTTC.

V gene TRBV2 combines with J gene TRBJ2-7, with D possibly being TRBD2 (7 bases). Trimming left V 5 bases short and J 5 bases short, with 13 bases between. The germline V gene has CDR1 SNHLY and CDR2 FYNNEI. The CDR3 has 13 amino acids. This CDR3 reads CASSRGGNDEQYF. CDR3 bases: TGTGCCAGCAGTAGGGGGGGCAACGACGAGCAGTACTTC.

This clone came up once. This chain uses TRBV6-1 with TRBJ1-2; D is perhaps TRBD1 (6 bases). Trimming left V 3 bases short and J 4 bases short, with 9 bases between. CDR1 and CDR2 from the germline V gene are MNHNS and SASEGT. CDR3 size: 13 residues. The CDR3 protein is CASSEDSSYGYTF. DNA for the CDR3: TGTGCCAGCAGTGAGGACAGCTCCTATGGCTACACCTTC.

The chain recombines TRBV5-4 with TRBJ2-7, with D possibly TRBD2 on 5 matching bases. The CDR3 totals 15 residues. V was pared by 2 bases and J by 3 bases, with 15 bases between. Germline-derived CDR1 and CDR2 are SGHNT and YYREEE (reference sequence). CDR3 bases: TGTGCCAGCAGCTTAAAGGCGGGTCCGGGCTACGAGCAGTACTTC. Residues: CASSLKAGPGYEQYF.

This clone has only one observation. The chain carries TRBV10-2 and TRBJ2-3; D perhaps matches TRBD2 (6 bases). Trimming cost V 2 bases and J 0 bases, with 15 bases left between them. This CDR3 spans 17 amino acids. Germline loops: CDR1 WSHSY, CDR2 SAAADI. CDR3 bases: TGCGCCAGCAGTGAGCACAGCTTACGGGGGAGCACAGATACGCAGTATTTT. This codes for CASSEHSLRGSTDTQYF.

The V gene is TRBV3-1 (or the pseudogene TRBV3-2), the J gene TRBJ1-1; a possible D gene is TRBD1 (5 bases). Trimming shortened V by 4 bases and J by 0 bases, and 12 bases separated the two germline ends. The CDR3 has 15 residues. Germline lookup yields CDR1 LGHDT and CDR2 YNNKEL (reference sequence). The CDR3 sequence: CASSLSTDLNTEAFF. DNA of the CDR3: TGTGCCAGCAGCCTTTCGACAGACTTGAACACTGAAGCTTTCTTT.

The rearrangement links TRBV3-1 (or the pseudogene TRBV3-2) to TRBJ1-1, with D possibly matching TRBD1 (6 bases). The CDR3 is 16 residues long. Trimming removed 4 bases from V and 1 base from J, with 16 bases in between. Germline values: CDR1 LGHDT, CDR2 YNNKEL (reference sequence). The CDR3 protein is CASSPRTGHRNTEAFF. CDR3 in DNA: TGTGCCAGCAGCCCCCGCACGGGACATAGGAACACTGAAGCTTTCTTT.

CDR3 coding DNA: TGTGCCAGCAGCCCGAGGGGGGGAAAAAGCGGGGAGCTGTTTTTT. This gives the protein CASSPRGGKSGELFF. The chain combines TRBV7-9 with TRBJ2-2; maybe TRBD2 (7 bases). The V gene lost 5 bases and the J gene lost 7 bases, with 17 bases spanning the gap. This CDR3 region has 15 residues. Germline CDR1 and CDR2: SEHNR and FQNEAQ (reference sequence). The full variable domain, its missing parts supplied by reference TRBV7-9 and TRBJ2-2, is DTGVSQNPRHKITKRGQNVTFRCDPISEHNRLYWYRQTLGQGPEFLTYFQNEAQLEKSRLLSDRFSAERPKGSFSTLEIQRTEQGDSAMYLCASSPRGGKSGELFFGEGSRLTVL.

This clone was counted once. The genes are TRBV5-4 and TRBJ1-6; 7 bases are a match to TRBD1. CDR1 is SGHNT, CDR2 YYREEE, per germline (reference sequence). CDR3 length: 15 amino acids. The V and J ends lost 3 bases and 6 bases, in that order; junction bases with no gene match: 6. The CDR3 reads CASSSSTGLNSPLHF. Written as DNA, the CDR3 is TGTGCCAGCAGCTCCTCGACAGGGCTTAATTCACCCCTCCACTTT. Based on the CDR3 plus reference TRBV5-4 and TRBJ1-6, the full variable domain is ETGVTQSPTHLIKTRGQQVTLRCSSQSGHNTVSWYQQALGQGPQFIFQYYREEENGRGNFPPRFSGLQFPNYSSELNVNALELDDSALYLCASSSSTGLNSPLHFGNGTRLTVT.